Listed below are T cell receptor beta chains from one sample, sequenced in a study of cytomegalovirus exposure and HLA in healthy donors. Some clones are missing from TCRdb's copy, which holds only in-frame ones; the method was immunoSEQ multiplex PCR. Counted here are roughly 190,000 clones, 83% occurring once; the ten biggest clones make up over 1.5%. Specimen: PBMCs. Receptors were obtained from a man between 35 and 55 years old in good health and CMV-seropositive. The CDR3 runs from the conserved cysteine through the conserved F or W. The D gene is left open where the match is weak. The size of a clone is reported for some rows only, either as once, few or many, or as a class for expanded clones.

TRBJ1-1 | . | TRBV28 | once | CASRHLRGDLNTEAFF | TGTGCCAGCAGGCACCTCAGGGGCGATCTGAACACTGAAGCTTTCTTT
TRBJ2-7 | TRBD2 | TRBV9 | . | CASSVGLAGASYEQYF | TGTGCCAGCAGCGTAGGACTAGCGGGCGCCTCCTACGAGCAGTACTTC
TRBJ2-1 | . | TRBV4-2 | once | CASSQDRGEQFF | TGTGCCAGCAGCCAAGATCGGGGTGAGCAGTTCTTC
TRBJ1-2 | . | TRBV19 | . | CASREDGGHYGYTF | TGTGCCAGTAGGGAAGACGGGGGACACTATGGCTACACCTTC
TRBJ2-3 | TRBD2 | TRBV10-3 | . | CAISEVASGRGDTQYF | TGTGCCATCAGTGAGGTGGCTAGCGGGAGAGGAGATACGCAGTATTTT
TRBJ1-4 | . | TRBV18 | once | CASSPAGVNEKLFF | TGTGCCAGCTCACCGGCAGGGGTTAATGAAAAACTGTTTTTT
TRBJ1-1 | . | TRBV27 | . | CASRAGGSEAFF | TGTGCCAGCCGCGCGGGGGGCAGTGAAGCTTTCTTT
TRBJ2-5 | TRBD2 | TRBV10-3 | . | CAISESPGGRETQYF | TGTGCCATCAGTGAGTCACCGGGAGGGAGAGAGACCCAGTACTTC
TRBJ1-1 | TRBD1 | TRBV28 | . | CASSTGTDMNTEAFF | TGTGCCAGCAGTACTGGGACAGACATGAACACTGAAGCTTTCTTT
TRBJ2-7 | . | TRBV2 | . | CASSPTKLYYEQYF | TGTGCCAGCAGTCCCACGAAGCTGTACTACGAGCAGTACTTC
TRBJ1-4 | TRBD1 | TRBV2 | . | CAGRGQANEKLFF | TGTGCCGGCCGAGGACAGGCTAATGAAAAACTGTTTTTT
TRBJ1-2 | . | TRBV7-9 | . | CASSPREFYGYTF | TGTGCCAGCAGCCCCCGGGAGTTCTATGGCTACACCTTC
TRBJ2-7 | . | TRBV7-2 | . | CASSLRGGSSYEQYF | TGTGCCAGCAGCTTAAGAGGGGGAAGCTCCTACGAGCAGTACTTC
TRBJ1-2 | TRBD1 | TRBV19 | once | CASSMVGGAFGGYTF | TGTGCCAGTAGTATGGTAGGGGGCGCATTCGGGGGCTACACCTTC
TRBJ1-2 | TRBD1 | TRBV19 | . | CASSVLVDRVINYGYTF | TGTGCCAGTAGTGTTCTCGTCGACAGGGTAATTAACTATGGCTACACCTTC
TRBJ1-1 | TRBD1 | TRBV30 | . | CAWTGQGYTEAFF | TGTGCCTGGACGGGACAGGGATACACTGAAGCTTTCTTT
TRBJ1-1 | . | TRBV28 | . | CASTDATGQNTEAFF | TGTGCCAGCACGGACGCAACGGGACAGAACACTGAAGCTTTCTTT
TRBJ2-7 | TRBD2 | TRBV6-5 | . | CASSYSNPRGGEQYF | TGTGCCAGCAGTTACTCGAACCCGAGGGGAGGGGAGCAGTACTTC
TRBJ2-1 | . | TRBV5-1 | . | CASSFEGGNEQFF | TGCGCCAGCAGCTTCGAGGGGGGGAATGAGCAGTTCTTC
TRBJ1-3 | . | TRBV5-1 | . | CASSLRPRGSGNTIYF | TGCGCCAGCAGCTTAAGACCCAGGGGCTCTGGAAACACCATATATTTT
TRBJ2-3 | . | TRBV5-5 | once | CASSLTSGPRVDTQYF | TGTGCCAGCAGCTTGACCAGCGGGCCGAGGGTTGATACGCAGTATTTT
TRBJ2-6 | . | TRBV5-1 | . | CASSPARGRAPGANVLTF | TGCGCCAGCAGCCCCGCTCGGGGTAGGGCCCCTGGGGCCAACGTCCTGACTTTC
TRBJ2-5 | TRBD1 | TRBV7-9 | . | CASSRPTGGIQETQYF | TGTGCCAGCAGCCGACCGACAGGGGGGATCCAAGAGACCCAGTACTTC
TRBJ2-7 | . | TRBV10-1 | . | CASSEGTGAYEQYF | TGCGCCAGCAGTGAGGGGACTGGGGCCTACGAGCAGTACTTC
TRBJ2-7 | . | TRBV5-8 | once | CASSLSGQFTYEQYF | TGTGCCAGCAGCTTGTCAGGACAGTTTACCTACGAGCAGTACTTC
TRBJ1-5 | . | TRBV27 | few | CASRRTGLGPQHF | TGTGCCAGCAGGCGAACAGGTTTGGGGCCCCAGCATTTT
TRBJ1-1 | . | TRBV18 | . | CASSPLDTAEAFF | TGTGCCAGCTCACCTCTGGACACCGCTGAAGCTTTCTTT
TRBJ2-5 | TRBD1 | TRBV5-4 | . | CASSVSDRGGETQYF | TGTGCCAGCAGCGTGTCTGACAGGGGCGGGGAGACCCAGTACTTC
TRBJ2-2 | TRBD2 | TRBV2 | . | CASSEGTRGSGTGELFF | TGTGCCAGCAGTGAAGGAACGCGCGGGAGTGGGACCGGGGAGCTGTTTTTT
TRBJ2-3 | . | TRBV5-4 | once | CASSLKLAGGNTQYF | TGTGCCAGCAGCTTGAAACTAGCTGGCGGAAATACGCAGTATTTT
TRBJ2-5 | TRBD1 | TRBV5-4 | few | CASSTGGRETQYF | TGTGCCAGCAGTACAGGGGGCCGAGAGACCCAGTACTTC
TRBJ1-1 | . | TRBV9 | . | CASSVVLGGTEAFF | TGTGCCAGCAGCGTAGTCCTGGGGGGCACTGAAGCTTTCTTT
TRBJ1-4 | . | TRBV27 | . | CASSTRRSSRDNEKLFF | TGTGCCAGCAGTACCCGGAGGTCGTCCCGCGATAATGAAAAACTGTTTTTT